This T cell receptor beta chain was recorded in a study of T cells of healthy individuals. Using its own MiXCR run on the 5' RACE reads, TCRdb lists one record per CDR3 protein. The sample has approximately 50,000 distinct CDR3 sequences; about 14% are singletons. In this sample, this clonotype turned up a few times. This CDR3 has 16 amino acids. From germline, CDR1 is LGHNA and CDR2 YSLEER. With 3 bases removed from V and 3 bases from J, the gap between germline ends came to 16 bases. The TCR comes from a human donor in good health. This chain connects TRBV4-3 to TRBJ2-3; D is uncertain. For the CDR3, the DNA is TGCGCCAGCAGCCAGGTTGGCGCCCTTGGGACAGATACGCAGTATTTT. Residues: CASSQVGALGTDTQYF.